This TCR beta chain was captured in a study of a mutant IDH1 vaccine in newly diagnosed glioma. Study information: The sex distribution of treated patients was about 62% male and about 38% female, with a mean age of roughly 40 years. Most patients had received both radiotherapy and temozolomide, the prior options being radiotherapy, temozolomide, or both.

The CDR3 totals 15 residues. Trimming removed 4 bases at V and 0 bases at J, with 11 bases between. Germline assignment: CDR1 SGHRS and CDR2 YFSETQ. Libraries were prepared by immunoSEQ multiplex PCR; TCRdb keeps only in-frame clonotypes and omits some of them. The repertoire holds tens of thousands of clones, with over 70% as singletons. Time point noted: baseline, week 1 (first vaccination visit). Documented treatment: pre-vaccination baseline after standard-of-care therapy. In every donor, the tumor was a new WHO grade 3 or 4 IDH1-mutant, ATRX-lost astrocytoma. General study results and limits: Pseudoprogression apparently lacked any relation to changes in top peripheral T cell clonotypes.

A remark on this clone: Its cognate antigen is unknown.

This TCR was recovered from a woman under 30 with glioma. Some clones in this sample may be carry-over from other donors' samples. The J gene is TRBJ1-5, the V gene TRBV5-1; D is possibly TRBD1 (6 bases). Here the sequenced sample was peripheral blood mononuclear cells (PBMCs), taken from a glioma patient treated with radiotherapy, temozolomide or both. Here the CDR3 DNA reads TGCGCCAGCAGCGCACAGGGTTATAGCAATCAGCCCCAGCATTTT. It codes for CASSAQGYSNQPQHF.